This entry lists 22 T cell receptor beta chains sequenced from one sample in a study of Ad26.COV2.S vaccination and SARS-CoV-2 variants. Noted treatment: roughly 19 received Ad26.COV2.S at low or high dose, single or two shots; about 5 received placebo; per-sample allocation not given. Collection of the samples took place on day 63 after the first injection of vaccine or placebo. Assay: immunoSEQ multiplex PCR; the TCRdb copy retains only in-frame clones and omits some. The data contain 410,000 or so clones, 90% of them singletons. This specimen was peripheral blood, taken in a trial of Ad26.COV2.S vaccine versus placebo. The receptors originated from a person between 18 and 59 years old who received the Ad26.COV2.S COVID-19 vaccine or a placebo.

The CDR3 sequence: CAISESLARYEQYF. Here the CDR3 DNA reads TGTGCCATCAGTGAGTCGCTAGCTCGCTACGAGCAGTACTTC. The V and J genes are TRBV10-3 and TRBJ2-7, with a possible D match to TRBD2 (5 bases). The CDR3 is made up of 14 amino acids. Germline V CDR1 and CDR2: ENHRY, SYGVKD. V lost 0 bases and J 3 bases, leaving 9 bases between the germline ends.

The J gene is TRBJ1-1, the V gene TRBV6-5; 9 nucleotides line up with TRBD1. Germline V gene sequence: CDR1 MNHEY, CDR2 SVGAGI. The length of the CDR3 is 14 residues. V was pared by 6 bases and J by 11 bases, with 13 bases of the junction left unmatched. CDR3 protein: CASRRGQGGVRAFF. CDR3 bases: TGTGCCAGCAGGCGGGGACAGGGCGGAGTACGGGCTTTCTTT.

The V call is TRBV2, the J call TRBJ1-4; possibly TRBD1 for D (5 bases). CDR1 and CDR2 from the germline V gene are SNHLY and FYNNEI. Trimming shortened V by 6 bases and J by 7 bases, and 24 bases separated the two germline ends. The CDR3 totals 17 residues. CDR3 coding DNA: TGTGCCAGCAGCCGCCCGGGAGTCGACAGCCTGGGTGAAAAACTGTTTTTT. It translates to CASSRPGVDSLGEKLFF.

This sequence joins TRBV4-3 and TRBJ2-1; unclear D gene. The germline V gene has CDR1 LGHNA and CDR2 YSLEER. The V gene lost 1 base and the J gene lost 9 bases, with 10 bases spanning the gap. The CDR3 totals 13 residues. The CDR3 region has the DNA TGCGCCAGCAGCCAAGTTGCGGAAGGTGAGCAGTTCTTC. This codes for CASSQVAEGEQFF.

The rearrangement joins TRBV27 to TRBJ2-4, with TRBD1 identical over 7 bases. This CDR3 has 17 residues. The germline gives CDR1 MNHEY, CDR2 SMNVEV (reference sequence). V was pared by 4 bases and J by 0 bases, with 9 bases of the junction left unmatched. The CDR3 spells CASSSPGTELAKNIQYF. The CDR3 DNA reads as TGTGCCAGCAGTTCACCCGGGACAGAGCTAGCCAAAAACATTCAGTACTTC.

This rearrangement joins TRBV15 to TRBJ1-5, with a weak D call TRBD1 (5 bases). V lost 0 bases and J lost 7, with 13 bases in between. Germline V gives CDR1 LNHNV, CDR2 YYDKDF (reference sequence). This CDR3 comprises 15 residues. The CDR3 here is CATSREGLGGQPQHF. The CDR3, as DNA: TGTGCCACCAGCAGAGAGGGACTTGGGGGGCAGCCCCAGCATTTT.

This clone appeared a few times. The V gene is TRBV28, the J gene TRBJ2-2; D gene ambiguous. This CDR3 has 15 residues. V lost 6 bases and J 3 bases, leaving 14 bases between the germline ends. Germline-derived CDR1 and CDR2 are MDHEN and SYDVKM. The CDR3 DNA reads as TGTGCCAGCAGCCCCCCCCGCGTAGACACCGGGGAGCTGTTTTTT. This gives the protein CASSPPRVDTGELFF.

The J gene is TRBJ2-1, the V gene TRBV10-3; no definite D call. CDR3 length: 13 amino acids. Trimming removed 3 bases at V and 6 bases at J, with 9 bases between. Germline V gene data show CDR1 as ENHRY and CDR2 as SYGVKD. In nucleotides, the CDR3 is TGTGCCATCAGTGAAGTCTCTGGCAATGAGCAGTTCTTC. Its translation: CAISEVSGNEQFF.

The gene calls are TRBV19 and TRBJ2-7, with D unresolved. Per the germline V gene, CDR1 is LNHDA and CDR2 is SQIVND (reference sequence). This CDR3 comprises 14 residues. The germline V and J ends were trimmed by 1 base and 1 base, with 8 bases remaining between them. The CDR3 here is CASSIGAESYEQYF. The CDR3 DNA sequence: TGTGCCAGTAGTATAGGCGCGGAGTCCTACGAGCAGTACTTC.

As regards this clone: At the DNA level, this CDR3 is encoded by other sequences in the same sample as well. The V and J genes are TRBV3-1 (or the pseudogene TRBV3-2) and TRBJ2-1, with D perhaps TRBD1 or TRBD2 (5 bases each). Trimming left V 0 bases short and J 0 bases short, with 9 bases between. This CDR3 has 16 residues. Germline V lookup: CDR1 LGHDT, CDR2 YNNKEL (reference sequence). CDR3 sequence (DNA): TGTGCCAGCAGCCAAGATTCAGGGAGCTCCTACAATGAGCAGTTCTTC. This translates into CASSQDSGSSYNEQFF.

The gene calls are TRBV18 and TRBJ1-3, with TRBD1 as a possible D gene (6 bases). The germline gives CDR1 KGHSH, CDR2 LQKENI. V lost 0 bases and J 2 bases, leaving 8 bases between the germline ends. This CDR3 is 15 amino acids long. The CDR3 is CASSPPGGPGNTIYF. As DNA, the CDR3 is TGTGCCAGCTCACCACCGGGGGGGCCTGGAAACACCATATATTTT.

The rearrangement links TRBV5-5 to TRBJ1-2; a weak D match, TRBD1 (5 bases). The CDR3 contains 16 residues. V lost 3 bases and J lost 3, with 18 bases in between. CDR1 is SGHKS, CDR2 YYEKEE, per germline (reference sequence). The chain's CDR3 is CASSSGTLPSYYGYTF. The CDR3 bases are TGTGCCAGCAGCTCCGGGACCTTACCCAGCTACTATGGCTACACCTTC.

The chain joins TRBV5-6 to TRBJ2-3; D perhaps matches TRBD2 (6 bases). In germline, CDR1 is SGHDT, CDR2 YYEEEE. The CDR3 runs 15 residues. Trimming left V 4 bases short and J 5 bases short, with 17 bases between. Here the CDR3 reads CASSAVTSRIDTQYF. CDR3 sequence (DNA): TGTGCCAGCAGCGCAGTGACTAGTAGGATAGATACGCAGTATTTT. The entire variable domain, with the rest obtained from reference TRBV5-6 and TRBJ2-3, is as follows: DAGVTQSPTHLIKTRGQQVTLRCSPKSGHDTVSWYQQALGQGPQFIFQYYEEEERQRGNFPDRFSGHQFPNYSSELNVNALLLGDSALYLCASSAVTSRIDTQYFGPGTRLTVL.

This sequence joins TRBV18 and TRBJ2-1; 8 bases match TRBD2. J gave up 8 bases and V 5 bases, and 2 bases lay outside the gene matches. Germline CDR1 reads KGHSH; CDR2 reads LQKENI. The CDR3 spans 12 residues. The CDR3 DNA reads TGTGCCAGCTCATCGACTAGCGATGAGCAGTTCTTC. This sequence encodes CASSSTSDEQFF.

The chain has TRBV20-1 and TRBJ2-4; possible D gene TRBD2, 5 bases. Germline assignment: CDR1 DFQATT and CDR2 SNEGSKA (reference sequence). The V gene lost 3 bases and the J gene lost 0 bases, with 12 bases spanning the gap. This CDR3 spans 15 amino acids. CDR3 region: CSASYGVLAKNIQYF. The CDR3 DNA reads TGCAGTGCTAGTTACGGGGTGCTAGCCAAAAACATTCAGTACTTC.

The rearrangement links TRBV5-1 to TRBJ1-6; D may be TRBD1 (5 bases). Germline CDR1 is SGHRS and CDR2 is YFSETQ. The CDR3 loop spans 13 amino acids. Trimming shortened V by 5 bases and J by 8 bases, and 11 bases separated the two germline ends. DNA of the CDR3: TGCGCCAGCAGGGGGGTGCCGGATTCACCCCTCCACTTT. Its translation: CASRGVPDSPLHF.

The rearrangement links TRBV11-3 to TRBJ2-1; 11 bases line up with TRBD2. The CDR3 runs to 16 residues. Trimming at V came to 1 base and at J to 3 bases, leaving 2 bases not matched to a gene. CDR1 is SGHNT, CDR2 YENEEA, per germline. CDR3 in amino acids: CASSLGGLADYNEQFF. The CDR3, as DNA: TGTGCCAGCAGCTTAGGGGGACTAGCGGACTACAATGAGCAGTTCTTC.

The CDR3 bases are TGTGCCAGCAGTCCACCGGGACAGGGTTTTACACCCCTCCACTTT. It translates to CASSPPGQGFTPLHF. The chain employs TRBV28 and TRBJ1-6; 9 nucleotides match TRBD1. The germline V gene encodes CDR1 MDHEN and CDR2 SYDVKM. Trimming cost V 5 bases and J 11 bases; bases outside gene matches: 10. This CDR3 has 15 amino acids.

The chain combines TRBV3-1 (or the pseudogene TRBV3-2) with TRBJ2-1; D gene unclear. CDR3 length: 16 residues. V shed 0 bases and J shed 8 bases, with 17 bases lying between them. Germline CDR1 and CDR2: LGHDT and YNNKEL (reference sequence). In DNA, the CDR3 is TGTGCCAGCAGCCAAGAAAGAGCCCCTGGCCTCGATGAGCAGTTCTTC. The encoded protein is CASSQERAPGLDEQFF.

J is TRBJ2-2 and V is TRBV4-3, with 10 bases that match TRBD2. The V segment lost 0 bases and the J segment 5 bases; nucleotides outside the gene matches: 9. The germline V gene encodes CDR1 LGHNA and CDR2 YSLEER. The CDR3 totals 18 residues. CDR3 loop: CASSQDVSGGRFTGELFF. The CDR3, as DNA: TGCGCCAGCAGCCAAGATGTTAGCGGGGGGCGTTTTACCGGGGAGCTGTTTTTT.

The genes are TRBV9 and TRBJ2-3, with TRBD2 as a possible D gene (6 bases). The CDR3 runs 20 residues. V was trimmed by 4 bases and J by 0 bases, leaving 27 bases between them. CDR1 SGDLS and CDR2 YYNGEE come from the germline V gene. CDR3 in DNA: TGTGCCAGCAGCCCCCAGGAGGGCGGAAACCGACCTACTAGCACAGATACGCAGTATTTT. Translating it yields CASSPQEGGNRPTSTDTQYF.

V gene TRBV9 combines with J gene TRBJ2-1, with TRBD2 matching over 11 bases. V trimming: 5 bases; J trimming: 1 base; junction bases outside the gene matches: 11. From germline, CDR1 is SGDLS and CDR2 YYNGEE. This CDR3 comprises 18 residues. CDR3 DNA sequence: TGTGCCAGCAGTCCCCCACTAGCGGGAGAGTGGTCCTACAATGAGCAGTTCTTC. Its translation is CASSPPLAGEWSYNEQFF.